This T cell receptor beta chain was identified during a study of cytomegalovirus exposure and HLA in healthy donors listed by TCRdb under 2017. At the level of the whole study: In an earlier analysis of under 600 of the donors, 250 to 350 Gb of sequence data and just under 120 million unique TCR beta sequences from some 170 million T cells were reported. Among the approximately 430 genotyped donors, approximately 82% belonged to the genetic ancestry cluster associated with self-reported Caucasian donors. A later analysis re-examined previously published TCR beta repertoires from 600 to 700 donors and added high-resolution HLA genotyping to investigate patterns of TCR occurrence. To decide whether each TCR beta V gene segment behaved as functional or pseudogenic, an earlier analysis of some 570 of the donors relied on high-throughput TCR beta sequencing. Donor age, sex, ethnicity and CMV serostatus were compiled alongside the repertoire data. A separate validation cohort of roughly 130 different subjects was used in addition to the 666-subject first cohort. All discovery cohort repertoires had been generated on a single sequencing platform. A later genetic analysis took genome-wide SNP genotypes for about 65% of the 666 donors and used that subset as a discovery cohort. An early release covering more than 500 HLA-typed donors comprised about 320 gigabases of sequencing data and tens of millions of unique TCR sequences. Typing coverage differed by locus: A, B, C, DRB1 and DQB1 were typed in about 620-640 donors, DQA1 in 500 to 550, DPA1 in over 600, and DPB1 in about 450. HLA typing covered class I and class II loci at four-digit resolution. Using immunosequencing, the study profiled T cell repertoires from around 670 subjects and related those repertoires to cytomegalovirus serostatus. A few DR-DQ haplotypes were treated as single units for association and clustering because of strong linkage in the cohort. Rather than drawing on any new phenotypic data, the later analysis identified candidate immune exposures from TCR beta sequences and the way those sequences occurred across donors. The study aimed to test whether cataloging public T cell receptors could reveal signatures of past pathogen exposure. Across some 400 genotyped donors of the cohort, an average of about 220,000 unique TCR beta nucleotide sequences per donor were sequenced, and 15% to 20% of those sequences were non-productive. High-throughput TCR immunosequencing, statistical association of individual TCRs with disease status, and machine learning were combined to predict cytomegalovirus infection status. Findings and caveats that apply to the study as a whole: In the study, around 160 TCR beta chains were listed as associated with cytomegalovirus. Strong co-occurrence of HLA alleles, especially DR and DQ, made assigning TCR associations to individual alleles difficult. In a later analysis, HLA-associated TCR beta chains showed more clonal expansion and lower generation probabilities than non-associated chains that were equally common. Linkage disequilibrium might explain the correlated functional status among segregating V segments, but an unknown experimental factor could not be excluded. The sequencing pipeline was judged likely to have produced a cluster of highly shared sequence variants as a technical artifact. Several of the top co-occurrence clusters appeared to be linked to parvovirus B19, influenza, CMV and Epstein-Barr virus, according to a later analysis. Specific HLA alleles were associated with more than 15,000 TCR beta sequences at a false discovery rate of 0.05 in a later analysis. The 87-base-pair reads could not distinguish some IMGT-functional V segments, including TRBV6-2 and TRBV6-3, so those segments were excluded. A later genetic analysis associated a missense DCLRE1C variant with V-gene and J-gene trimming of TCR beta chains, and an independent cohort replicated the association. Most TCR sequences were observed very rarely across donors, whereas some public TCRs were present in many individuals. The classifier was reported to diagnose cytomegalovirus status with high specificity and sensitivity in both the original cohort and the validation cohort. In this cohort, only TCR beta chains were sequenced, and detectable features were limited by the absence of alpha or paired-chain data. Around 16 rarely observed V segments, including chromosome 9 orphons, were excluded from the earlier analysis of almost 600 of the donors because counts were too low. In a later analysis, most CMV-associated TCR beta chains were found to appear HLA-restricted, with HLA associations seemingly driven largely by CMV exposure. Broadly in line with IMGT annotations, most TCR beta V segments showed up in productive rearrangements about 87% or about 30% of the time in an earlier analysis of some 590 of the donors. According to the authors, the approach could potentially be generalized to other disease states and immunological phenotypes. In a later genetic analysis, fewer N-insertions in productive TCRs were reported among donors in an Asian-associated ancestry cluster than the roughly 700-donor mean. Immune exposure information for the cohort was limited to CMV serostatus. In a later analysis, the rate of TCR association differed among HLA loci, with DRB1 alleles having the most associated TCRs and HLA-C alleles having the fewest. Presence/absence analyses assumed roughly uniform sequencing depth across donors, an assumption that may not hold. A further reported finding was that TCR beta sequences accurately predicted the HLA-A and HLA-B alleles for most subjects in the first cohort. Because HLA typing was missing for some donors at each locus, association tests included only the typed subset. A few of the identified cytomegalovirus-associated TCR beta chains were confirmed in vitro to be specific for cytomegalovirus antigens.

The cohort was made up of 500 to 850 healthy bone marrow donors. At the time of sampling, all cohort members were nominally healthy, though unrecorded immune exposures were likely present. The donor was CMV seronegative and belonged to the group of 350 or so seronegative cohort members. A peripheral blood sample was provided by each donor, and peripheral blood mononuclear cells were used for TCR beta sequencing. Genomic DNA extraction from the blood cell samples was performed with the Qiagen DNeasy Blood Extraction Kit. This clone was detected only a few times. Its antigen is not yet known. No much larger clone is present one base from it, and per-base qualities are unavailable. Including cysteine and phenylalanine, the CDR3 has 14 amino acids. CDR3 DNA only is kept here, 42 bases in frame from base 1. CDR1 and CDR2, per the germline V gene, are SGHTA and FQGNSA. V gives up 7 bases and J gives up 3 bases, and the segment between their germline ends measures 15 bases.

The library came from the immunoSEQ multiplex PCR assay. For the multiplex PCR, a mixture combining 60 forward primers for TCR Vbeta segments and 13 reverse primers for TCR Jbeta segments was used. The CDR3 region of rearranged TCR beta genes was amplified from genomic DNA with a multiplex PCR assay. The amplified TCR beta libraries were sequenced on the Illumina HiSeq System as 87-base-pair reads. The study's processing was this. A later analysis tallied 70 million to 100 million unique TCR beta chains across the 666 repertoires, and some 10 million of those chains were shared by two or more donors. To remove PCR and sequencing errors, raw reads were error-corrected and collapsed into unique sequences using a nearest-neighbor algorithm that merged closely related sequences. To assign V, D and J gene segments, CDR3 sequences were aligned to IMGT reference sequences. For a sequence to be retained, a match of at least six nucleotides to both a V gene segment and a J gene segment was required. A rearrangement was called productive if the CDR3 had no stop codons and remained in frame with V and J, and every other rearrangement was called non-productive. CDR3 was defined according to IMGT convention as the region running from the second conserved V-encoded cysteine to the conserved J-encoded phenylalanine. The earlier analysis of a few hundred of the donors excluded sequences that lacked an unambiguous match to a single V gene segment. In an earlier analysis of roughly 600 of the donors, a V segment was called functional when productive rearrangements were above 56.7%, and segregating when the standard deviation between donors exceeded 5%. A statistical classification framework was developed to diagnose cytomegalovirus status using the catalog of TCR beta chain sequences. In a later analysis, TCR nucleotide sequences were compared against IMGT/GENE-DB human TR gene sequences so that V and J genes could be assigned. Using the TCRdist pipeline, a later analysis assigned CDR3 sequences along with most-parsimonious VDJ recombination scenarios. In a later analysis, each TCR beta chain was defined by its CDR3 amino acid sequence together with its V-gene family, and reads without a unique V-gene family were excluded. In a later analysis, some 600 highly shared, low-generation-probability nucleotide sequences were removed to address suspected cross-contamination and a sequencing artifact. In a later analysis, a clonal expansion index was calculated for each public chain from normalized within-repertoire ranks of inferred template counts. A later analysis computed generation probabilities with a VDJ recombination model fitted to out-of-frame rearrangements, and checked the results against IGoR. Hypergeometric tests were used in a later analysis to score TCR-TCR, TCR-HLA and TCR-CMV co-occurrence, with a repertoire-size bias correction applied to the TCR pairs. To estimate false discovery rates, a later analysis permuted the HLA or CMV assignments 20 times. A later analysis grouped co-occurring TCRs with DBSCAN, adding TCRdist sequence similarity when clustering within HLA-allele-positive subsets. Repertoires with fewer than 30,000 or more than 120,000 public chains, plus five repertoires with anomalous nucleotide sharing, were excluded from co-occurrence clustering. Sourced from immuneACCESS, this table was stored by TCRdb with only in-frame sequences that have V and J called. A share of the clones is absent; for the studies checked, an unresolved V gene accounts for under half, and the remainder has no known explanation. Clone size and the V and J calls come from that table; the DNA yielded D and trimming. Present in this sample are roughly 100,000 clones, roughly 83% of which were seen just once. The ten largest clones take up 2% to 3% of the sample.

Sequences were obtained from PBMCs. The TCR originated in a man in his forties in good health and CMV-seronegative. The receptor chain draws on TRBV7-2 and TRBJ1-1; TRBD1 might be the D gene, on 6 matching bases. The CDR3 sequence is CASNGQLGDTEAFF. The DNA sequence is TGTGCCAGCAACGGACAGTTGGGCGACACTGAAGCTTTCTTT.